The 10 T cell receptor beta chains in this list originate from one sample, sequenced in a study of T-cell memory formation after mild COVID-19. TCRdb used MiXCR to reprocess the 5' RACE reads, holding one entry per CDR3 protein. The table shows 250,000 to 300,000 distinct CDR3 sequences, with roughly 17% occurring only once. Sequencing input: PBMCs or a T cell subset sorted from them (not recorded which). Receptors were obtained from a man between 18 and 29 years old who had mild COVID-19 (a few samples of this study predate the infection). Cell type and time point are not known.

The V call is TRBV4-1, the J call TRBJ2-1; TRBD2 is a possible D gene (6 bases). V gave up 2 bases and J gave up 0 bases, with 11 bases separating them. The CDR3 is 16 amino acids. Germline V gene lookup returns CDR1 MGHRA and CDR2 YSYEKL. DNA of the CDR3: TGCGCCAGCAGCCAACGTCGGGGGAGCTCCTACAATGAGCAGTTCTTC. Amino acid sequence: CASSQRRGSSYNEQFF.

This clonotype appeared a few times. This sequence joins TRBV19 and TRBJ2-3; perhaps TRBD1 as D (5 bases). Germline V gene sequence: CDR1 LNHDA, CDR2 SQIVND (reference sequence). The CDR3 has 16 amino acids. Trimming removed 2 bases from V and 4 bases from J, with 16 bases in between. The CDR3 spells CASSIPADRQPDTQYF. Written as DNA, the CDR3 is TGTGCCAGTAGTATACCCGCCGACCGACAGCCAGATACGCAGTATTTT.

This clonotype was seen a handful of times. This chain links TRBV28 with TRBJ2-6; no reliable D call. Trimming shortened V by 6 bases and J by 4 bases, and 16 bases separated the two germline ends. The germline V gene has CDR1 MDHEN and CDR2 SYDVKM. There are 16 residues in the CDR3. CDR3 in DNA: TGTGCCAGCAGCACTGGCCTGACGGGCGGGGCCAACGTCCTGACTTTC. Amino acids: CASSTGLTGGANVLTF.

This clonotype was counted between two and nine times. J is TRBJ1-3 and V is TRBV6-7; D not certain. TRBV6-7 is assigned to the ORF class and has an uncertain function. V was clipped by 6 bases and J by 0 bases, with 12 bases between them. This CDR3 is built from 15 residues. The CDR3 bases are TGTGCCAGCAGGCCCCCCATCGCCTCTGGAAACACCATATATTTT. Encoded protein: CASRPPIASGNTIYF.

This clonotype was counted between two and nine times. The chain is built from TRBV25-1 and TRBJ2-5, with D maybe TRBD1 (6 bases). Germline-derived CDR1 and CDR2 are MGHDK and SYGVNS. The CDR3 spans 15 residues. Trimming shortened V by 8 bases and J by 4 bases, and 20 bases separated the two germline ends. CDR3 coding DNA: TGTGCCAGCTCCCCTGGGGGCATCGGTGGAGAGACCCAGTACTTC. It yields the protein CASSPGGIGGETQYF.

This clonotype was seen ten or more times. CDR3 nucleotides: TGCGCCAGCAGCTTCCGTGGGGGTAATGAGCAGTTCTTC. It specifies CASSFRGGNEQFF. The rearrangement uses TRBV5-1 and TRBJ2-1, with D perhaps matching TRBD1 or TRBD2 (5 bases each). V shed 2 bases and J shed 7 bases, with 10 bases lying between them. The CDR3 sequence is 13 residues long. The germline V gene encodes CDR1 SGHRS and CDR2 YFSETQ.

The V and J genes are TRBV5-1 and TRBJ1-6; D possibly corresponds to TRBD1 (6 bases). V lost 4 bases, J lost 1 base, and 12 bases lay in between. Germline loops: CDR1 SGHRS, CDR2 YFSETQ. This CDR3 has 16 residues. The CDR3 sequence: CASSETGKSYNSPLHF. In DNA, the CDR3 is TGCGCCAGCAGCGAGACAGGCAAATCCTATAATTCACCCCTCCACTTT.

The chain employs TRBV2 and TRBJ2-3; no clear D gene. V was cut by 3 bases and J by 12 bases, with 22 bases left in between. CDR3 length: 15 residues. Germline V CDR1 and CDR2: SNHLY, FYNNEI. CDR3 in DNA: TGTGCCAGCAGTGACTCAATAACGACGTACCTCTCCCAGTATTTT. Amino acid sequence: CASSDSITTYLSQYF.

The chain employs TRBV10-3 and TRBJ2-1; 10 nucleotides match TRBD2. V shed 4 bases and J 5 bases; nucleotides not matched to a gene: 8. The CDR3 totals 16 residues. Germline V gene data show CDR1 as ENHRY and CDR2 as SYGVKD. CDR3 in amino acids: CAISVGPSGGNNEQFF. DNA for the CDR3: TGTGCCATCAGTGTGGGCCCTAGCGGGGGCAACAATGAGCAGTTCTTC.

This clonotype was observed a handful of times. J is TRBJ2-3 and V is TRBV7-9, with 10 bases matching TRBD2. The germline gives CDR1 SEHNR, CDR2 FQNEAQ (reference sequence). The length of the CDR3 is 13 residues. The junction had 2 bases not matched to a gene; V was cut back by 6 bases and J by 5 bases. CDR3 in DNA: TGTGCCAGCAGACTAGCGGGGCAAGATACGCAGTATTTT. This encodes CASRLAGQDTQYF.